A few counts support the clone carrying this T cell receptor (beta chain). Antigen specificity is unknown. These data come from a study of early T cells in non-severe SARS-CoV-2 infection. The V gene end was trimmed by 0 bases and the J gene end by 7 bases; junction bases not matched to a gene: 7. Germline V CDR1 and CDR2: DFQATT, SNEGSKA (reference sequence). The CDR3 runs 15 residues. Findings of the study overall: VDJdb matching, biased toward anti-spike CD8 responses, missed private and CD4 specificities.

Molecules of cDNA were individually given unique molecular identifiers that were attached to them. Each CDR3 protein gets one entry after TCRdb re-called the 5' RACE reads with MiXCR. The table includes tens of thousands of distinct CDR3 sequences, around 12% detected once. The sequence derives from an adult who was a healthcare worker with PCR-confirmed SARS-CoV-2 infection or an uninfected control (not recorded which). The rearrangement joins TRBV20-1 to TRBJ2-7; 12 bases align to TRBD2. The sample taken for sequencing was whole blood. Here the CDR3 DNA reads TGCAGTGCTAGAGATCCGGCTAGCGGGAGGGTAGAGCAGTACTTC. It codes for CSARDPASGRVEQYF.